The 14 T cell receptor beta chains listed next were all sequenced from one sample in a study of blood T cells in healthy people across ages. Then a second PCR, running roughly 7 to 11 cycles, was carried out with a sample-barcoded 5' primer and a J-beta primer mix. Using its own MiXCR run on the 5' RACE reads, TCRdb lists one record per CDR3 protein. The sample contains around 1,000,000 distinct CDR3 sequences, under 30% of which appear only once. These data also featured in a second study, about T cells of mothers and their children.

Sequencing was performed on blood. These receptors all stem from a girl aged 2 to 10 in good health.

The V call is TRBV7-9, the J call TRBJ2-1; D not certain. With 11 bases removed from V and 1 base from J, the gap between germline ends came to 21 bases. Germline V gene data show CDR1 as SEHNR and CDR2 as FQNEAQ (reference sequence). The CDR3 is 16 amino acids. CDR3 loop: CAGLGPQVGSYNEQFF. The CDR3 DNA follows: TGTGCCGGCTTGGGTCCCCAAGTTGGGTCCTACAATGAGCAGTTCTTC.

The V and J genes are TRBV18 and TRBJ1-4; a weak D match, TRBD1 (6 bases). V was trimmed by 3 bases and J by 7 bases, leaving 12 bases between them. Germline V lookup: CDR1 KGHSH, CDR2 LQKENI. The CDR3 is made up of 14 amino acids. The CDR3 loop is CASSPIQGFEKLFF. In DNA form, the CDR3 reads TGTGCCAGCTCACCGATACAGGGATTTGAAAAACTGTTTTTT.

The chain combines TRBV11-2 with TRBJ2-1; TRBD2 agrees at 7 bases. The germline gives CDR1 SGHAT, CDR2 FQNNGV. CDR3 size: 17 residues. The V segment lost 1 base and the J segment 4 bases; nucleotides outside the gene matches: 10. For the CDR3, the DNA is TGTGCCAGCAGCTTAGTTGTCTCGACGGGAGGATACAATGAGCAGTTCTTC. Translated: CASSLVVSTGGYNEQFF.

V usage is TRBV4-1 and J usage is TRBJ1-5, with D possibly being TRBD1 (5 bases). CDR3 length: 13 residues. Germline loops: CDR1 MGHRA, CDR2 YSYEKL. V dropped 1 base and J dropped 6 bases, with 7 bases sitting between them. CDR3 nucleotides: TGCGCCAGCAGCCAAGTGGGGGGTCAGCCCCAGCATTTT. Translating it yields CASSQVGGQPQHF.

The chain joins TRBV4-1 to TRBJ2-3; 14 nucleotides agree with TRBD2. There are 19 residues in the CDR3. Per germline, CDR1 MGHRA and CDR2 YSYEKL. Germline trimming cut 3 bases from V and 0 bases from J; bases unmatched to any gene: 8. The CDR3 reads CASSHSGLAGGFSTDTQYF. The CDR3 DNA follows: TGCGCCAGCAGCCACAGCGGACTAGCGGGAGGATTTAGCACAGATACGCAGTATTTT.

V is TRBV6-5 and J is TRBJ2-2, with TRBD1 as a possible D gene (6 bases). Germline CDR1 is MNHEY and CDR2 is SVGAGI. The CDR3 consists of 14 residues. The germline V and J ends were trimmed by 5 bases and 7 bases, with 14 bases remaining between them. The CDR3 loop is CASSPNRDGGELFF. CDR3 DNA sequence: TGTGCCAGCAGTCCAAACAGGGACGGCGGGGAGCTGTTTTTT.

CDR3 in DNA: TGTGCCAGCAGTTACCTGGAGAATGAGCAGTTCTTC. Protein product: CASSYLENEQFF. The V gene is TRBV6-2 or TRBV6-3, the J gene TRBJ2-1; D remains unclear. V shed 2 bases and J shed 7 bases, with 6 bases lying between them. The CDR3 is 12 amino acids. Germline V gene sequence: CDR1 MNHEY, CDR2 SVGEGT.

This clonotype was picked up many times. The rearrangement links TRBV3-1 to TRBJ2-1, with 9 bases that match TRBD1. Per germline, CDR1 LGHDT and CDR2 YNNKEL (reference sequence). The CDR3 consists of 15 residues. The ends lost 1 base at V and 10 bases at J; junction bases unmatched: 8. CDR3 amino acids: CASSQAIGTGSEQFF. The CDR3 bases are TGTGCCAGCAGCCAAGCGATTGGGACAGGGTCCGAGCAGTTCTTC.

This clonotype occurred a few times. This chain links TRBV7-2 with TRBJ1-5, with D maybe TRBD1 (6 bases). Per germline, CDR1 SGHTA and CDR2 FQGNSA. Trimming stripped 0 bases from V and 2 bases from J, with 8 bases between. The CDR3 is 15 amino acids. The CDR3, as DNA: TGTGCCAGCAGCTTAGCTCAGGGGCGCAATCAGCCCCAGCATTTT. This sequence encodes CASSLAQGRNQPQHF. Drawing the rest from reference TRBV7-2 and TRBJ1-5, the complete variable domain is GAGVSQSPSNKVTEKGKDVELRCDPISGHTALYWYRQSLGQGLEFLIYFQGNSAPDKSGLPSDRFSAERTGGSVSTLTIQRTQQEDSAVYLCASSLAQGRNQPQHFGDGTRLSIL.

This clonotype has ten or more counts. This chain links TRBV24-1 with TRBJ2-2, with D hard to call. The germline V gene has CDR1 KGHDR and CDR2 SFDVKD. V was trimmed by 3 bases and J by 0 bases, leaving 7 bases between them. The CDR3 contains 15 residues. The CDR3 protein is CATSDEKTNTGELFF. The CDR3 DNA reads TGTGCCACCAGTGATGAGAAAACGAACACCGGGGAGCTGTTTTTT.

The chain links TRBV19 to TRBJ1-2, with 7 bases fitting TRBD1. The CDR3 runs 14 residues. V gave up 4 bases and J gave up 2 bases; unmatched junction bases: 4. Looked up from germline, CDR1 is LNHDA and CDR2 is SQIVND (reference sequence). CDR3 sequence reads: CASSTGQLNYGYTF. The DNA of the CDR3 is TGTGCCAGTAGTACGGGACAGTTGAACTATGGCTACACCTTC.

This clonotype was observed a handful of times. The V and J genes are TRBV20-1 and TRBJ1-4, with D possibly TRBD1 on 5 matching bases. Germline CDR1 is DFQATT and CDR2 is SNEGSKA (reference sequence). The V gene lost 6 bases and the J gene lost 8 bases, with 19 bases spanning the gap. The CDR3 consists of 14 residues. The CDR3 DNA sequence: TGCAGTGCCAGATGGGACTTCGAAGGGGAAAAACTGTTTTTT. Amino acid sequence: CSARWDFEGEKLFF.

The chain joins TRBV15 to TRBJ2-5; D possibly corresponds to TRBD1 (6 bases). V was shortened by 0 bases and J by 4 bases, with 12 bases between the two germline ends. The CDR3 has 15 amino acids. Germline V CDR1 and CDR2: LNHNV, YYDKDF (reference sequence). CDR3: CATSRDQIRGETQYF. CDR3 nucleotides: TGTGCCACCAGCAGAGACCAGATCAGGGGAGAGACCCAGTACTTC.

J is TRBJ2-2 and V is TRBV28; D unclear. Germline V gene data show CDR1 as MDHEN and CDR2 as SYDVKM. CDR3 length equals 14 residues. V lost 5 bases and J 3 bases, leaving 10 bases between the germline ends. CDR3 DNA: TGTGCCAGCAGTAATCGAGGAGACACCGGGGAGCTGTTTTTT. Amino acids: CASSNRGDTGELFF.